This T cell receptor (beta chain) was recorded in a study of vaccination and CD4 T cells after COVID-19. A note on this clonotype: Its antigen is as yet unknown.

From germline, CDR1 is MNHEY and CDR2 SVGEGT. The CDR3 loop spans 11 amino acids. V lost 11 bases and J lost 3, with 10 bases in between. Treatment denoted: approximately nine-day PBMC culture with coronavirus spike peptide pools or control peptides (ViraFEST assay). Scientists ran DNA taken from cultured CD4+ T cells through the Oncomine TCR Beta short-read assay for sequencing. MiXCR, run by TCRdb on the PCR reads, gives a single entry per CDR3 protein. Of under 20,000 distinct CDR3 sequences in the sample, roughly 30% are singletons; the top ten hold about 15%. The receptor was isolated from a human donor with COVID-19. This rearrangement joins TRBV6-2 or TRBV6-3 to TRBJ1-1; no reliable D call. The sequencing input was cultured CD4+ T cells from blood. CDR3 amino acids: CAPQDHTEAFF. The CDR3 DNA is TGTGCCCCCCAGGACCACACTGAAGCTTTCTTT.